The 32 T cell receptor beta chains below all came from one sample that was sequenced in a study of early T cells in non-severe SARS-CoV-2 infection. Each CDR3 protein gets one entry after TCRdb re-called the 5' RACE reads with MiXCR. The sample lists 55,000 to 80,000 distinct CDR3 sequences, approximately 10% seen once, with about 5.8% in the top ten. Sequences were derived from whole blood, sampled at baseline. The receptors stem from an adult who was a healthcare worker with PCR-confirmed SARS-CoV-2 infection or an uninfected control (not recorded which).

This clonotype has only a few counts. This rearrangement joins TRBV6-1 to TRBJ1-4, with 8 bases aligning to TRBD1. The CDR3 runs 15 residues. The J segment lost 5 bases and the V segment lost 0 bases, leaving 2 bases of the junction unmatched. Germline V gene lookup returns CDR1 MNHNS and CDR2 SASEGT. The CDR3 loop reads CASSEAQGGNEKLFF. CDR3 DNA sequence: TGTGCCAGCAGTGAAGCACAGGGGGGGAATGAAAAACTGTTTTTT.

V is TRBV27 and J is TRBJ1-3; 7 bases fit TRBD1. The CDR3 runs 16 residues. In germline, CDR1 is MNHEY, CDR2 SMNVEV (reference sequence). The V gene end was trimmed by 5 bases and the J gene end by 4 bases; junction bases not matched to a gene: 11. As DNA, the CDR3 is TGTGCCAGCAGTCCAGGGGGACAGCCCTTCGGAAACACCATATATTTT. This encodes CASSPGGQPFGNTIYF.

This clonotype showed up just a few times. The rearrangement uses TRBV5-1 and TRBJ2-1; possibly TRBD1 or TRBD2 for D (5 bases each). The CDR3 runs to 15 residues. Germline CDR1 is SGHRS and CDR2 is YFSETQ. Trimming pared 4 bases from V and 6 bases from J, leaving 17 bases between. This chain's CDR3 is CASSKHGAGANEQFF. Here the CDR3 DNA reads TGCGCCAGCAGCAAACACGGGGCCGGGGCCAATGAGCAGTTCTTC.

In this sample, this clonotype turned up a few times. This chain joins TRBV7-2 and TRBJ2-2; D is unclear. Trimming pared 1 base from V and 0 bases from J, leaving 9 bases between. CDR3 length equals 16 residues. CDR1 SGHTA and CDR2 FQGNSA come from the germline V gene. CDR3 loop: CASSLGSGANTGELFF. The CDR3 nucleotides are TGTGCCAGCAGCTTAGGATCTGGTGCGAACACCGGGGAGCTGTTTTTT.

This chain uses TRBV29-1 with TRBJ2-7; weak D call: TRBD1 (6 bases). Trimming took off 6 bases at V and 0 bases at J, with 12 bases between the two ends. The CDR3 has 13 residues. Germline CDR1 SQVTM, CDR2 ANQGSEA. The CDR3 region is CSVHRDNSYEQYF. CDR3 coding DNA: TGCAGCGTACACCGGGACAACTCCTACGAGCAGTACTTC.

This clonotype was observed at least ten times. The chain carries TRBV11-2 and TRBJ2-1; 7 bases line up with TRBD1. Trimming cost V 5 bases and J 8 bases; bases outside gene matches: 12. Per the germline V gene, CDR1 is SGHAT and CDR2 is FQNNGV. The CDR3 spans 15 residues. The CDR3, as DNA: TGTGCCAGCAGCCTATCAGGGGGTCAGATGTATGAGCAGTTCTTC. Its translation: CASSLSGGQMYEQFF.

There are many counts of this clonotype. This chain links TRBV7-8 with TRBJ2-2, with D possibly being TRBD2 (5 bases). With 5 bases removed from V and 3 bases from J, the gap between germline ends came to 19 bases. The germline CDR1 and CDR2 sequences are SGHVS and FQNEAQ. CDR3 length: 17 amino acids. The CDR3 coding sequence is TGTGCCAGCAGCCTCCCCCGGGGAAATTCGGACACCGGGGAGCTGTTTTTT. Amino acids: CASSLPRGNSDTGELFF. The full variable domain, in which reference TRBV7-8 and TRBJ2-2 provide the parts outside the CDR3, is GAGVSQSPRYKVAKRGQDVALRCDPISGHVSLFWYQQALGQGPEFLTYFQNEAQLDKSGLPSDRFFAERPEGSVSTLKIQRTQQEDSAVYLCASSLPRGNSDTGELFFGEGSRLTVL.

There are a few counts of this clonotype. The CDR3 spells CASSILLAGGTDTQYF. In DNA, the CDR3 is TGCGCCAGCAGCATCCTACTAGCGGGGGGCACAGATACGCAGTATTTT. This rearrangement joins TRBV5-1 to TRBJ2-3; the match to TRBD2 covers 11 bases. V was pared by 4 bases and J by 1 base, with 5 bases of the junction left unmatched. The germline V gene encodes CDR1 SGHRS and CDR2 YFSETQ. The CDR3 is 16 residues long.

This clonotype showed up many times. The genes are TRBV24-1 and TRBJ1-6; perhaps TRBD1 as D (6 bases). Germline assignment: CDR1 KGHDR and CDR2 SFDVKD. V was clipped by 5 bases and J by 1 base, with 17 bases between them. The CDR3 is made up of 18 amino acids. CDR3 in DNA: TGTGCCACCAGTGGCTTTGCTCAGGGGCGTTCCTATAATTCACCCCTCCACTTT. This encodes CATSGFAQGRSYNSPLHF.

This clonotype was detected only a few times. CDR3 sequence (DNA): TGTGCCAGCAGCTTCTTGGGGAACACCGGGGAGCTGTTTTTT. This translates into CASSFLGNTGELFF. This rearrangement joins TRBV5-6 to TRBJ2-2; D gene unclear. This CDR3 comprises 14 residues. CDR1 SGHDT and CDR2 YYEEEE come from the germline V gene. V was pared by 2 bases and J by 1 base, with 6 bases between.

This clonotype was observed at least ten times. This chain joins TRBV7-9 and TRBJ2-4; D remains unclear. This CDR3 is 13 amino acids long. The ends were cut back, 6 bases at V and 0 bases at J, with 6 bases in the middle. Germline V gives CDR1 SEHNR, CDR2 FQNEAQ (reference sequence). CDR3 amino acids: CASRELAKNIQYF. CDR3 in DNA: TGTGCCAGCAGAGAACTAGCCAAAAACATTCAGTACTTC.

The V gene is TRBV4-1, the J gene TRBJ2-1; possibly TRBD1 for D (6 bases). Germline CDR1 is MGHRA and CDR2 is YSYEKL. Trimming shortened V by 0 bases and J by 8 bases, and 11 bases separated the two germline ends. The CDR3 is 14 residues long. Here the CDR3 DNA reads TGCGCCAGCAGCCAAGAAACAGGGAACTATGAGCAGTTCTTC. This sequence encodes CASSQETGNYEQFF.

This clonotype was seen a few times. The chain carries TRBV9 and TRBJ2-3; no firm D call. This CDR3 contains 13 residues. Germline loops: CDR1 SGDLS, CDR2 YYNGEE. V lost 4 bases, J lost 2 bases, and 8 bases lay in between. The CDR3 protein is CASSSSPTDTQYF. The CDR3 DNA follows: TGTGCCAGCAGCTCCTCCCCCACAGATACGCAGTATTTT.

The V and J genes are TRBV7-9 and TRBJ2-5; D might be TRBD2 (6 bases). V lost 3 bases and J lost 1, with 9 bases in between. The germline gives CDR1 SEHNR, CDR2 FQNEAQ (reference sequence). The CDR3 consists of 14 residues. The CDR3 sequence is CASSLGTSQETQYF. The CDR3 DNA reads TGTGCCAGCAGCTTGGGGACTTCCCAAGAGACCCAGTACTTC.

The chain uses TRBV5-1 and TRBJ2-4; the match to TRBD1 covers 8 bases. The germline gives CDR1 SGHRS, CDR2 YFSETQ. CDR3 size: 14 residues. Unmatched junction bases numbered 5, after V lost 0 bases and J lost 9 bases. CDR3 DNA: TGCGCCAGCAGCTTGGGGACAGGGCAAAGCATTCAGTACTTC. It specifies CASSLGTGQSIQYF.

The rearrangement links TRBV5-1 to TRBJ1-5; unclear D gene. The V gene's germline CDR1 is SGHRS and CDR2 YFSETQ. V lost 4 bases to trimming and J lost 3 bases, with 17 bases between them. There are 16 residues in the CDR3. This CDR3 is CASSLGSGGLNQPQHF. The DNA for the CDR3 is TGCGCCAGCAGCCTTGGTAGTGGAGGGCTCAATCAGCCCCAGCATTTT. Full variable domain (rest looked up from reference TRBV5-1 and TRBJ1-5): KAGVTQTPRYLIKTRGQQVTLSCSPISGHRSVSWYQQTPGQGLQFLFEYFSETQRNKGNFPGRFSGRQFSNSRSEMNVSTLELGDSALYLCASSLGSGGLNQPQHFGDGTRLSIL.

This clonotype was seen a few times. This chain links TRBV12-3 or TRBV12-4 with TRBJ2-1, with D maybe TRBD2 (6 bases). The germline V and J ends were trimmed by 3 bases and 7 bases, with 13 bases remaining between them. The CDR3 sequence is 14 residues long. The CDR3 region is CASSFRGSGNEQFF. Written as DNA, the CDR3 is TGTGCCAGCAGTTTTCGGGGTAGCGGAAATGAGCAGTTCTTC.

The chain combines TRBV2 with TRBJ2-2; D remains ambiguous. Looked up from germline, CDR1 is SNHLY and CDR2 is FYNNEI. The CDR3 extends over 14 amino acids. Trimming cost V 6 bases and J 3 bases, with 11 bases left between them. CDR3 region: CASSFYSDTGELFF. CDR3 sequence (DNA): TGTGCCAGCAGCTTTTACAGTGACACCGGGGAGCTGTTTTTT.

This chain links TRBV29-1 with TRBJ2-5; no clear D. Germline lookup yields CDR1 SQVTM and CDR2 ANQGSEA. This CDR3 contains 12 residues. The V end was cut by 6 bases, the J end by 5 bases, with 13 bases between. The CDR3 sequence: CSVDGSGETQYF. In DNA, the CDR3 is TGCAGCGTGGACGGGTCCGGCGAGACCCAGTACTTC.

This clonotype has ten or more counts. The chain combines TRBV9 with TRBJ2-1; TRBD2 matches 8 bases. CDR1 is SGDLS, CDR2 YYNGEE, per germline. The V gene end was trimmed by 1 base and the J gene end by 5 bases; junction bases not matched to a gene: 2. This CDR3 is built from 14 residues. The CDR3 sequence is CASSVSGGNNEQFF. In nucleotides, the CDR3 is TGTGCCAGCAGCGTAAGCGGGGGTAACAATGAGCAGTTCTTC.

This clonotype was observed a handful of times. The rearrangement joins TRBV20-1 to TRBJ2-1, with 7 bases that match TRBD2. The CDR3 runs to 14 residues. The V and J ends lost 4 bases and 0 bases, in that order; junction bases with no gene match: 3. Germline-derived CDR1 and CDR2 are DFQATT and SNEGSKA (reference sequence). DNA of the CDR3: TGCAGTGCTATCGGGGGGAGCTCCTACAATGAGCAGTTCTTC. Its translation: CSAIGGSSYNEQFF.

In its sample, this clonotype was seen many times. V and J are TRBV5-1 and TRBJ2-7; 13 bases fit TRBD2. CDR3 length: 13 residues. J gave up 3 bases and V 7 bases, and 1 base lay outside the gene matches. The germline CDR1 and CDR2 sequences are SGHRS and YFSETQ. CDR3 sequence (DNA): TGCGCCAGCGGGACTAGCGGGAACTACGAGCAGTACTTC. It specifies CASGTSGNYEQYF. The full variable domain, rest sourced from reference TRBV5-1 and TRBJ2-7, is KAGVTQTPRYLIKTRGQQVTLSCSPISGHRSVSWYQQTPGQGLQFLFEYFSETQRNKGNFPGRFSGRQFSNSRSEMNVSTLELGDSALYLCASGTSGNYEQYFGPGTRLTVT.

This rearrangement joins TRBV11-2 to TRBJ1-1; 7 bases map to TRBD1. This CDR3 has 14 amino acids. With V trimmed by 3 bases and J by 5 bases, 6 bases remained unmatched. Germline V CDR1 and CDR2: SGHAT, FQNNGV. The CDR3 DNA is TGTGCCAGCAGCTTGCAGGGGGATTGGACTGAAGCTTTCTTT. This codes for CASSLQGDWTEAFF.

This clonotype was observed a handful of times. The V gene is TRBV12-3 or TRBV12-4, the J gene TRBJ1-3; perhaps TRBD1 as D (6 bases). The V end was cut by 5 bases, the J end by 1 base, with 12 bases between. This CDR3 contains 15 residues. For the CDR3, the DNA is TGTGCCAGCAGTCCTATAGACAGGTCTGGAAACACCATATATTTT. This encodes CASSPIDRSGNTIYF.

This clonotype was counted at least ten times. The genes are TRBV5-4 and TRBJ2-6; 8 nucleotides align to TRBD1. V was pared by 2 bases and J by 0 bases, with 7 bases of the junction left unmatched. The CDR3 runs to 18 residues. Germline CDR1 and CDR2: SGHNT and YYREEE (reference sequence). The CDR3 sequence is CASSFVRTGSSGANVLTF. Here the CDR3 DNA reads TGTGCCAGCAGCTTTGTGAGGACAGGGTCCTCTGGGGCCAACGTCCTGACTTTC.

The sample holds a few counts of this clonotype. The rearrangement joins TRBV6-6 to TRBJ2-3, with D perhaps given as TRBD1 or TRBD2 (5 bases each). Trimming cost V 7 bases and J 2 bases, with 19 bases left between them. CDR3 length equals 16 residues. In germline, CDR1 is MNHNY, CDR2 SVGAGI (reference sequence). This CDR3 is CASIKRGGLHTDTQYF. DNA of the CDR3: TGTGCCAGCATCAAAAGGGGTGGACTCCACACAGATACGCAGTATTTT.

The rearrangement uses TRBV20-1 and TRBJ2-1, with TRBD1 identical over 7 bases. The germline V gene has CDR1 DFQATT and CDR2 SNEGSKA (reference sequence). The CDR3 contains 13 residues. With 7 bases clipped from V and 0 bases from J, the junction kept 3 bases outside the gene matches. The CDR3 region has the DNA TGCAGTGTCCGGGACAGCTCCTACAATGAGCAGTTCTTC. This codes for CSVRDSSYNEQFF.

This rearrangement joins TRBV18 to TRBJ2-7, with D tentatively TRBD2 (5 bases). Trimming cost V 0 bases and J 7 bases, with 19 bases left between them. Germline V gives CDR1 KGHSH, CDR2 LQKENI. The CDR3 spans 16 residues. The CDR3 reads CASSPPFGGSLREQYF. DNA of the CDR3: TGTGCCAGCTCACCACCGTTTGGAGGTAGCTTACGGGAGCAGTACTTC. The variable domain in full, with the rest retrieved from reference TRBV18 and TRBJ2-7, is NAGVMQNPRHLVRRRGQEARLRCSPMKGHSHVYWYRQLPEEGLKFMVYLQKENIIDESGMPKERFSAEFPKEGPSILRIQQVVRGDSAAYFCASSPPFGGSLREQYFGPGTRLTVT.

The chain recombines TRBV5-1 with TRBJ2-7; the match to TRBD1 covers 7 bases. V gave up 3 bases and J gave up 0 bases; unmatched junction bases: 6. The CDR3 contains 15 residues. Germline V gene lookup returns CDR1 SGHRS and CDR2 YFSETQ. The CDR3 loop is CASSSTGQSSYEQYF. CDR3 bases: TGCGCCAGCAGCTCCACGGGACAGAGCTCCTACGAGCAGTACTTC.

The chain employs TRBV11-3 and TRBJ2-5; the D is unclear. Germline loops: CDR1 SGHNT, CDR2 YENEEA. The CDR3 has 14 amino acids. V shed 3 bases and J shed 4 bases, with 12 bases lying between them. As DNA, the CDR3 is TGTGCCAGCAGCTTCCTGGGCCGCGCAGAGACCCAGTACTTC. Residues: CASSFLGRAETQYF.

This clonotype was counted many times. The chain couples TRBV20-1 to TRBJ1-4; D ambiguous. In germline, CDR1 is DFQATT, CDR2 SNEGSKA (reference sequence). Trimming removed 0 bases from V and 6 bases from J, with 11 bases in between. This CDR3 spans 14 amino acids. The CDR3 DNA sequence: TGCAGTGCTAGAGATCCTGGCGTGTATGAAAAACTGTTTTTT. Protein product: CSARDPGVYEKLFF.

This clonotype has just a few counts. The chain combines TRBV4-1 with TRBJ2-7; D is undetermined. The CDR3 loop spans 13 amino acids. Trimming left V 0 bases short and J 4 bases short, with 7 bases between. Germline V lookup: CDR1 MGHRA, CDR2 YSYEKL. CDR3 in amino acids: CASSQDLLYEQYF. The CDR3 coding sequence is TGCGCCAGCAGCCAAGATCTACTATACGAGCAGTACTTC.